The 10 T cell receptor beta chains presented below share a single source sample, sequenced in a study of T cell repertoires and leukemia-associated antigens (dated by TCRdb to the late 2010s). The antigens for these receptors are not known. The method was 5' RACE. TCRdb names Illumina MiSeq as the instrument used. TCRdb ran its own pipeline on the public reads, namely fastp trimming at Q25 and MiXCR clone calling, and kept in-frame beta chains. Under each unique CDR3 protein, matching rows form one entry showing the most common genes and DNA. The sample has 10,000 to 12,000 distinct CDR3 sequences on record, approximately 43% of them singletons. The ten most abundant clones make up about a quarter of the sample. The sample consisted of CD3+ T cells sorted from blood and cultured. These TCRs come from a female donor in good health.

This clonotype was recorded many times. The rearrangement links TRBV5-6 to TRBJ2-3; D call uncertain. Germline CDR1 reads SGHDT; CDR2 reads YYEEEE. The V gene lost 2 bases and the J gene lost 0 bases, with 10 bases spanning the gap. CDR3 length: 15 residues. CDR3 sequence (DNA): TGTGCCAGCAGCTTAAGACTCATTAGCACAGATACGCAGTATTTT. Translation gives CASSLRLISTDTQYF.

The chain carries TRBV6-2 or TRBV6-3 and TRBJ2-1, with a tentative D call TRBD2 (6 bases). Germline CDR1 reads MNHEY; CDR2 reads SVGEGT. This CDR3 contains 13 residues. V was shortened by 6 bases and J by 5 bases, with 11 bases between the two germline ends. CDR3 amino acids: CASSPGAHNEQFF. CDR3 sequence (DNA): TGTGCCAGCAGCCCGGGAGCGCACAATGAGCAGTTCTTC.

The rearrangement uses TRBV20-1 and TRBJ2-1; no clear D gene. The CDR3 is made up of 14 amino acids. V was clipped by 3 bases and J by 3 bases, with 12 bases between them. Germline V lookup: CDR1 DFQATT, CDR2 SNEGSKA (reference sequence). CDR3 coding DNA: TGCAGTGCTAGTTTGGGCGGATTCTACAATGAGCAGTTCTTC. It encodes CSASLGGFYNEQFF.

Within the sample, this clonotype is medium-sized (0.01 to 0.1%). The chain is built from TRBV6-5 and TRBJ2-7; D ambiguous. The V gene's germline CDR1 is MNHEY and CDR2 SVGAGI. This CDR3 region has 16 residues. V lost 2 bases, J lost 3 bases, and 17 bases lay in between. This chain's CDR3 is CASSYGPQMGIYEQYF. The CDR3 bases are TGTGCCAGCAGTTACGGACCCCAGATGGGGATCTACGAGCAGTACTTC.

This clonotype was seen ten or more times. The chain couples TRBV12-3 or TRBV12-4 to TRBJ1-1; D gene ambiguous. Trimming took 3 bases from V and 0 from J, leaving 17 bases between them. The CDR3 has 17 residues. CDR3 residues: CASSFPIQDALNTEAFF. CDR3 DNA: TGTGCCAGCAGTTTTCCAATCCAGGATGCTTTGAACACTGAAGCTTTCTTT.

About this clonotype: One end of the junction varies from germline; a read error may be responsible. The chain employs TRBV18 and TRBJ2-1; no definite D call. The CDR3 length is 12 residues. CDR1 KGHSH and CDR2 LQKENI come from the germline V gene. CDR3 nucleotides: TGCGCCCGCTCACTTACCATCAATGAGCAGTTCTTC. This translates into CARSLTINEQFF.

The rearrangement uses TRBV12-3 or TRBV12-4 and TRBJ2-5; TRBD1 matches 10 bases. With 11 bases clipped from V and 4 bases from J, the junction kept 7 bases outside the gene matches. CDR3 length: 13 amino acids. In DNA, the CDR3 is TGTGCCGGAGCCCGGGACAGGGGAGAGACCCAGTACTTC. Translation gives CAGARDRGETQYF.

This CDR3 is CSVESSSYEQYF. CDR3 DNA: TGCAGCGTTGAATCCTCCTCCTACGAGCAGTACTTC. The chain employs TRBV29-1 and TRBJ2-7, with D hard to call. There are 12 residues in the CDR3. The V gene lost 2 bases and the J gene lost 0 bases, with 5 bases spanning the gap. Germline assignment: CDR1 SQVTM and CDR2 ANQGSEA.

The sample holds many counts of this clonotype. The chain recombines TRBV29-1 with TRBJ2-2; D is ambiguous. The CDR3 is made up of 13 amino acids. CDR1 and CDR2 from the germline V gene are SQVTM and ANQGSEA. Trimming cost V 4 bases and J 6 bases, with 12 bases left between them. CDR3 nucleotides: TGCAGCGTTGTACGTGGCGGCTCCGGGGAGCTGTTTTTT. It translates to CSVVRGGSGELFF.

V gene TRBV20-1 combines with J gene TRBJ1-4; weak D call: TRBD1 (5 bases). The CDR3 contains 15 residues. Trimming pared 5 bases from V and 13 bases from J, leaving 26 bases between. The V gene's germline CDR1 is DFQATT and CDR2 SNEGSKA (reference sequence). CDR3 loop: CSAPGGQYLRDGLFF. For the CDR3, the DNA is TGCAGTGCTCCGGGGGGTCAGTATCTGCGGGACGGACTGTTTTTT.